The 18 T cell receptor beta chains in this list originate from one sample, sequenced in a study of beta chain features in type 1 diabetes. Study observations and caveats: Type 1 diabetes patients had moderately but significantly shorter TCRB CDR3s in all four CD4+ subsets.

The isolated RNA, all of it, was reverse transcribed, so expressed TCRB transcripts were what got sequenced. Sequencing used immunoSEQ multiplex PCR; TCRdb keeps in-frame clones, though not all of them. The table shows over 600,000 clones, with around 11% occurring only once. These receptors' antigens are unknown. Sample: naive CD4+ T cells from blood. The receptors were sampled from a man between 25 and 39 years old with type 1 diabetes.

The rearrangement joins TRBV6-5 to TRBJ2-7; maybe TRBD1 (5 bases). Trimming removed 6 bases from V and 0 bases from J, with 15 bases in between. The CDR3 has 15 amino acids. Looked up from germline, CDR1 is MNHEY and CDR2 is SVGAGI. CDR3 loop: CASSRTGYSSYEQYF. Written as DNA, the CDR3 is TGTGCCAGCAGCCGAACAGGATATAGCTCCTACGAGCAGTACTTC.

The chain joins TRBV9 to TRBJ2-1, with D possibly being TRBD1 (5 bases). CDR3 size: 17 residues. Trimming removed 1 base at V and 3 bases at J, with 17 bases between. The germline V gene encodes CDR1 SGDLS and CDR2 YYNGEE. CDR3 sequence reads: CASSVLGGLDNYNEQFF. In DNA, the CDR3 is TGTGCCAGCAGCGTACTTGGCGGCCTGGACAACTACAATGAGCAGTTCTTC.

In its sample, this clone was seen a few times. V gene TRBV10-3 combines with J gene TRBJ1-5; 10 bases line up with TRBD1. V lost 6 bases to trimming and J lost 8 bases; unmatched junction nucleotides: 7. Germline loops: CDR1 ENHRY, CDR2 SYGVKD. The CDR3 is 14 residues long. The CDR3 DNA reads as TGTGCCATCAGCCAGGGACAGGGGTTTGAGCCCCAGCATTTT. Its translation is CAISQGQGFEPQHF.

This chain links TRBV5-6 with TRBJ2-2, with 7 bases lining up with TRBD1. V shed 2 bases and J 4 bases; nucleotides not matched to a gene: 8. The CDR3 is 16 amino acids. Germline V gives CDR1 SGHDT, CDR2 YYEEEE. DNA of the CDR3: TGTGCCAGCAGCTTTAGTCCCGGGACAGCCACCGGGGAGCTGTTTTTT. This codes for CASSFSPGTATGELFF.

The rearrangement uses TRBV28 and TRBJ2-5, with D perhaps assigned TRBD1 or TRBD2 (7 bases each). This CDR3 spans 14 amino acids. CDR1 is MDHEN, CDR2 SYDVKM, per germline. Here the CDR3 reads CAIRGLAEVETQYF. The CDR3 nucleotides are TGTGCTATTAGGGGGCTAGCGGAGGTAGAGACCCAGTACTTC.

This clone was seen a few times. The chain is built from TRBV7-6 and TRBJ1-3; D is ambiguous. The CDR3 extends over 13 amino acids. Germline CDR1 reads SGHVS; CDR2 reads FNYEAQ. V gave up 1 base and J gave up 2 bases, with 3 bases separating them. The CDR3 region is CASSLGPGNTIYF. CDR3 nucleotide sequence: TGTGCCAGCAGCTTAGGACCTGGAAACACCATATATTTT. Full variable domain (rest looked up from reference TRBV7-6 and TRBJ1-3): GAGVSQSPRYKVTKRGQDVALRCDPISGHVSLYWYRQALGQGPEFLTYFNYEAQQDKSGLPNDRFSAERPEGSISTLTIQRTEQRDSAMYRCASSLGPGNTIYFGEGSWLTVV.

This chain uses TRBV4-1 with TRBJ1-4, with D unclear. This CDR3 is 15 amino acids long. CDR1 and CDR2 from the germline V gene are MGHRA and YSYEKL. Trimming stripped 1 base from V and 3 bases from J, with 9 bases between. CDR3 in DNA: TGCGCCAGCAGCCAAGGGTCGGGGTCTAATGAAAAACTGTTTTTT. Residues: CASSQGSGSNEKLFF.

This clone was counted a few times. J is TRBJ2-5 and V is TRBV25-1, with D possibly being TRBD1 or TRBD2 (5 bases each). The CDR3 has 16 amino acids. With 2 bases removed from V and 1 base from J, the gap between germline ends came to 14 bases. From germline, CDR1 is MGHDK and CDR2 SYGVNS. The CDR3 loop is CASSEEGRAAQETQYF. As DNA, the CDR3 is TGTGCCAGCAGTGAAGAGGGGCGCGCGGCCCAAGAGACCCAGTACTTC.

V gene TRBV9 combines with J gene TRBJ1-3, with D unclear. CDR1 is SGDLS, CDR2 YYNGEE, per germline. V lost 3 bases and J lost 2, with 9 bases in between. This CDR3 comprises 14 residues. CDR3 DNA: TGTGCCAGCAGCGAGGAGGGAACTGGAAACACCATATATTTT. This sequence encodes CASSEEGTGNTIYF. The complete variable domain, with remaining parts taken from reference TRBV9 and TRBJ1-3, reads DSGVTQTPKHLITATGQRVTLRCSPRSGDLSVYWYQQSLDQGLQFLIQYYNGEERAKGNILERFSAQQFPDLHSELNLSSLELGDSALYFCASSEEGTGNTIYFGEGSWLTVV.

Here the CDR3 reads CASSPRLGNTEAFF. The CDR3 DNA is TGTGCCAGCAGCCCTAGGCTGGGGAACACTGAAGCTTTCTTT. The genes are TRBV14 and TRBJ1-1, with D hard to call. This CDR3 has 14 amino acids. Germline V gene data show CDR1 as SGHDN and CDR2 as FVKESK. Trimming took off 4 bases at V and 1 base at J, with 10 bases between the two ends.

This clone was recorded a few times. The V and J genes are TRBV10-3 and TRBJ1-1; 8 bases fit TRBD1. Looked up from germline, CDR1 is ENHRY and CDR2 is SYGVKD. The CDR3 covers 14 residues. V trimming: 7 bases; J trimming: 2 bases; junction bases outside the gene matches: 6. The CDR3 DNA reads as TGTGCCATCATCCCGGGACAGGATAACACTGAAGCTTTCTTT. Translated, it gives CAIIPGQDNTEAFF.

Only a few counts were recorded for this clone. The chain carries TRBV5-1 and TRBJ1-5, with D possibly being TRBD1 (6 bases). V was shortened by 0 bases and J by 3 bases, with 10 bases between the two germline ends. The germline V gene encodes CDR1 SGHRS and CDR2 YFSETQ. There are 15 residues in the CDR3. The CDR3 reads CASSLAGDPNQPQHF. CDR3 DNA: TGCGCCAGCAGCTTGGCAGGGGATCCCAATCAGCCCCAGCATTTT.

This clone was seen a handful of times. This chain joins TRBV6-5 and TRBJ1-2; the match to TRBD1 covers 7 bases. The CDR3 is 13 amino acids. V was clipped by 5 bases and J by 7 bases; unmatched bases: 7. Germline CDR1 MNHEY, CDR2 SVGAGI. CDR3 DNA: TGTGCCAGCAGTCCACAGGGGATCGGTGGCTACACCTTC. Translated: CASSPQGIGGYTF.

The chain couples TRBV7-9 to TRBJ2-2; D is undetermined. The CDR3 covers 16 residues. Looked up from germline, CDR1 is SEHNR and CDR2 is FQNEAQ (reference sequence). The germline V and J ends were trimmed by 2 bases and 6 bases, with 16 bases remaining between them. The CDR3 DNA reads TGTGCCAGCAGCTTAATGTGGCAAGTTAAGCCCGGGGAGCTGTTTTTT. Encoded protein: CASSLMWQVKPGELFF.

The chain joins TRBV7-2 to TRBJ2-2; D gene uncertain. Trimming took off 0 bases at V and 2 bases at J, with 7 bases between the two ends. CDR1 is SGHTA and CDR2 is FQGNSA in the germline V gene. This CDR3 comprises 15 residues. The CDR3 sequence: CASSLAPSNTGELFF. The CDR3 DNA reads TGTGCCAGCAGCTTAGCCCCGTCTAACACCGGGGAGCTGTTTTTT. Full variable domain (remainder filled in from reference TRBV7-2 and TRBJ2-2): GAGVSQSPSNKVTEKGKDVELRCDPISGHTALYWYRQSLGQGLEFLIYFQGNSAPDKSGLPSDRFSAERTGGSVSTLTIQRTQQEDSAVYLCASSLAPSNTGELFFGEGSRLTVL.

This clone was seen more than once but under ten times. The CDR3 sequence: CASSPRGPYNEQFF. The CDR3, as DNA: TGTGCCAGCAGCCCCAGGGGCCCTTACAATGAGCAGTTCTTC. This rearrangement joins TRBV14 to TRBJ2-1; perhaps TRBD1 as D (6 bases). Per the germline V gene, CDR1 is SGHDN and CDR2 is FVKESK. This CDR3 has 14 amino acids. The ends were cut back, 4 bases at V and 4 bases at J, with 11 bases in the middle. The complete variable domain, with remaining parts taken from reference TRBV14 and TRBJ2-1, reads EAGVTQFPSHSVIEKGQTVTLRCDPISGHDNLYWYRRVMGKEIKFLLHFVKESKQDESGMPNNRFLAERTGGTYSTLKVQPAELEDSGVYFCASSPRGPYNEQFFGPGTRLTVL.

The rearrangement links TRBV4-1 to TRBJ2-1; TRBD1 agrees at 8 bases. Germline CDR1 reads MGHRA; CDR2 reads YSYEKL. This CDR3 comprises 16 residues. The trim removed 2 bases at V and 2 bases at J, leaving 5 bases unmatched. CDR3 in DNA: TGCGCCAGCAGCCAACCCAGACAGGGGACCTACAATGAGCAGTTCTTC. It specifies CASSQPRQGTYNEQFF.

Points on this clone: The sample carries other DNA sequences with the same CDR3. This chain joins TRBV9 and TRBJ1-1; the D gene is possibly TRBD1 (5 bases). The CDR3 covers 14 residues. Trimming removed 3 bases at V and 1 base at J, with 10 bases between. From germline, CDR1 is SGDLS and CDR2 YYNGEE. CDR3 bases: TGTGCCAGCAGCGCAGGTACAGGGAACACTGAAGCTTTCTTT. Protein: CASSAGTGNTEAFF.